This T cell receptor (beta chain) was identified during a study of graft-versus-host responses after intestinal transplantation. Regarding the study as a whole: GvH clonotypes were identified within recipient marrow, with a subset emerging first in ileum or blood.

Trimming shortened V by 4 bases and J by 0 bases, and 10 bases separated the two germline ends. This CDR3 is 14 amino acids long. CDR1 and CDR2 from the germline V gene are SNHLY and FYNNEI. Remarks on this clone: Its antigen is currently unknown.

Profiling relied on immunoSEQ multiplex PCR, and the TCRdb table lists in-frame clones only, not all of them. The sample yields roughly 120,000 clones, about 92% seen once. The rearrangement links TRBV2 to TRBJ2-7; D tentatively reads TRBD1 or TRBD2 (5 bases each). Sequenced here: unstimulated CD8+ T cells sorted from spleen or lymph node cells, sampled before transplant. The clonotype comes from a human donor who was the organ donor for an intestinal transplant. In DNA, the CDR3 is TGTGCCAGCAGTGCGGGACGGACCTCCTACGAGCAGTACTTC. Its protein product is CASSAGRTSYEQYF.